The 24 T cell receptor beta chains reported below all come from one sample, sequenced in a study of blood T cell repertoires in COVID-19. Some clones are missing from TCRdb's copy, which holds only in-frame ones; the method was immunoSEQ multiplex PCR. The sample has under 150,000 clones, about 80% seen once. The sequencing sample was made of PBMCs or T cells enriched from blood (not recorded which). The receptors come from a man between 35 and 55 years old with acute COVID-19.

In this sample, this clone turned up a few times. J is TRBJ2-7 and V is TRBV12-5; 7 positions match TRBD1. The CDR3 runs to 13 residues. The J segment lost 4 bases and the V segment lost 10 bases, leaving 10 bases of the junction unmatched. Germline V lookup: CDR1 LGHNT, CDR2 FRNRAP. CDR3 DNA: TGTGCTACCGGCCGGGACAGATCTTACGAGCAGTACTTC. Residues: CATGRDRSYEQYF.

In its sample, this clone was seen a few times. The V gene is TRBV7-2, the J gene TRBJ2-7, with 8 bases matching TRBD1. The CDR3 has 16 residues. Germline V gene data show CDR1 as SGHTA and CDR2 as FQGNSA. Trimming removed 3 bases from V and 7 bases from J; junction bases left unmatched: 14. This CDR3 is CASSFRLGQGAQEQYF. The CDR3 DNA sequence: TGTGCCAGCAGCTTTAGATTAGGGCAGGGGGCGCAAGAGCAGTACTTC.

The CDR3 nucleotides are TGTGCCAGCAGGAGCGCGGGGGGCGAAGAGACCCAGTACTTC. It specifies CASRSAGGEETQYF. J is TRBJ2-5 and V is TRBV25-1; the match to TRBD2 covers 8 bases. With 6 bases clipped from V and 3 bases from J, the junction kept 6 bases outside the gene matches. Per germline, CDR1 MGHDK and CDR2 SYGVNS. CDR3 length equals 14 residues.

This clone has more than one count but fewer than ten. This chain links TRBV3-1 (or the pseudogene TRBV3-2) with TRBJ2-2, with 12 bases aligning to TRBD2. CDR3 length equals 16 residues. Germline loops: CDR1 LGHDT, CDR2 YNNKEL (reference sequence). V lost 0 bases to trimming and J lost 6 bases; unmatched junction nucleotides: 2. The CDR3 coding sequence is TGTGCCAGCAGCCAAGAGCCTAGCGGGAGGGCCGGGGAGCTGTTTTTT. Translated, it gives CASSQEPSGRAGELFF.

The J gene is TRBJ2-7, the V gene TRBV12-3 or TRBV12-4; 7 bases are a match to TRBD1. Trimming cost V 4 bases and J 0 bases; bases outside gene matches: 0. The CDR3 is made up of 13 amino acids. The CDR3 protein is CASSWDSSYEQYF. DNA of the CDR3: TGTGCCAGCAGTTGGGACAGCTCCTACGAGCAGTACTTC.

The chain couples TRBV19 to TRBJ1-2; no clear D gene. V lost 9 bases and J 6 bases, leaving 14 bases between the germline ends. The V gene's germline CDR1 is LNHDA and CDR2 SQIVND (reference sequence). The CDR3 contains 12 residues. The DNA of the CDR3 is TGTGCCAGCGTAGGAGGGATTGATGGCTACACCTTC. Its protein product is CASVGGIDGYTF.

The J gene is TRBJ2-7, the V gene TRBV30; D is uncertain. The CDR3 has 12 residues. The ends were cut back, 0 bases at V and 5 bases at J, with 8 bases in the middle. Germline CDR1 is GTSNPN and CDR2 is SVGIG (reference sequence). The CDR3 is CAWSVMAHEQYF. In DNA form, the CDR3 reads TGTGCCTGGAGTGTAATGGCCCACGAGCAGTACTTC.

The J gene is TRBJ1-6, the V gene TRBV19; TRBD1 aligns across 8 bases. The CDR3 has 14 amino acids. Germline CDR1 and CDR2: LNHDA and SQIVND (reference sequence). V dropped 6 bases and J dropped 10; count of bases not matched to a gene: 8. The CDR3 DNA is TGTGCCAGTAGCGAAACAGGGGGGGAATCACCCCTCCACTTT. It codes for CASSETGGESPLHF. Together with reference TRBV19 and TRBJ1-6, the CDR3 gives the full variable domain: DGGITQSPKYLFRKEGQNVTLSCEQNLNHDAMYWYRQDPGQGLRLIYYSQIVNDFQKGDIAEGYSVSREKKESFPLTVTSAQKNPTAFYLCASSETGGESPLHFGNGTRLTVT.

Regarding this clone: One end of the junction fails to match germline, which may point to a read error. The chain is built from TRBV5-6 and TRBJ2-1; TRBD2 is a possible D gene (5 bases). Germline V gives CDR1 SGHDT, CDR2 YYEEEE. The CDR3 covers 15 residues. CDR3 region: CASSLGLASFNEQFF. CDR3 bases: TGTGCCAGCAGCTTAGGACTGGCGTCCTTCAATGAGCAGTTCTTC.

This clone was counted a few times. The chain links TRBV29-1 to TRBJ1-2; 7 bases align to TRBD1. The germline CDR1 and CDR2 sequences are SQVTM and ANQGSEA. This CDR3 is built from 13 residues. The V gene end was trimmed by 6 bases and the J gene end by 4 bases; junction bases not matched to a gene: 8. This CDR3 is CSVKGGQSYGYTF. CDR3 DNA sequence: TGCAGCGTCAAGGGGGGACAGAGCTATGGCTACACCTTC.

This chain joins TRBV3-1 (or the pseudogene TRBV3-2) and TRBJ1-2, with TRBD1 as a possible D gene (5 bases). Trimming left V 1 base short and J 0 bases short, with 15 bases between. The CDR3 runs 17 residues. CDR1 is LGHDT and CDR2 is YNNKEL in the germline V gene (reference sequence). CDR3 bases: TGTGCCAGCAGCCAAGGTACCAGGGTCTTAGCTAACTATGGCTACACCTTC. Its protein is CASSQGTRVLANYGYTF.

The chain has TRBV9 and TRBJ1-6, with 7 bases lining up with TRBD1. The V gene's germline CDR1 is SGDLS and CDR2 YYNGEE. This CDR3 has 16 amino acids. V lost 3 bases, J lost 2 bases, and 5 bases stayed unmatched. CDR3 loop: CASSATGTAYNSPLHF. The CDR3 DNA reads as TGTGCCAGCAGCGCGACCGGGACAGCCTATAATTCACCCCTCCACTTT.

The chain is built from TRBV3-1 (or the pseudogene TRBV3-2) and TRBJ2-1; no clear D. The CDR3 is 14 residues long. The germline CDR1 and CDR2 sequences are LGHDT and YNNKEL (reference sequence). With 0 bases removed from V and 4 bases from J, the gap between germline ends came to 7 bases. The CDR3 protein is CASSQELLYNEQFF. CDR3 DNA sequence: TGTGCCAGCAGCCAAGAACTACTTTACAATGAGCAGTTCTTC.

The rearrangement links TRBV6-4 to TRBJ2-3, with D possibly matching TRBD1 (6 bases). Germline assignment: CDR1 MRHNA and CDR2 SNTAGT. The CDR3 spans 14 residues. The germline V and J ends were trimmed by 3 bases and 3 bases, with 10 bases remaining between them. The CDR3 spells CASSEGTHTDTQYF. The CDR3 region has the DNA TGTGCCAGCAGTGAGGGGACACATACAGATACGCAGTATTTT.

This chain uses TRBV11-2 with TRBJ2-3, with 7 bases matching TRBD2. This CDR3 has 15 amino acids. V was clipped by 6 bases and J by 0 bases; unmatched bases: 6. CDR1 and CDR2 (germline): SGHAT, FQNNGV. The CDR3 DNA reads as TGTGCCAGCAGACCCCTGCGGGGGAGCACAGATACGCAGTATTTT. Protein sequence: CASRPLRGSTDTQYF.

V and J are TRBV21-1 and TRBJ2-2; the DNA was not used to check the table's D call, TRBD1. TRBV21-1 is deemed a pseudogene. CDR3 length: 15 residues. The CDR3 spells CASSPGQGTYGELFF. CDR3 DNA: TGTGCCAGCAGCCCGGGACAGGGGACGTACGGGGAGCTGTTTTTT.

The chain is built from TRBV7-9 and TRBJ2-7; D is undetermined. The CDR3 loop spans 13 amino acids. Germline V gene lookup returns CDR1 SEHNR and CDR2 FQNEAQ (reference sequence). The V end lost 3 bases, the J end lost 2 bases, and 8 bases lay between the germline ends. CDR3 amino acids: CASSFEAAYEQYF. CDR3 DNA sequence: TGTGCCAGCAGCTTTGAGGCGGCCTACGAGCAGTACTTC. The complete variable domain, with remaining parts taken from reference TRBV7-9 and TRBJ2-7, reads DTGVSQNPRHKITKRGQNVTFRCDPISEHNRLYWYRQTLGQGPEFLTYFQNEAQLEKSRLLSDRFSAERPKGSFSTLEIQRTEQGDSAMYLCASSFEAAYEQYFGPGTRLTVT.

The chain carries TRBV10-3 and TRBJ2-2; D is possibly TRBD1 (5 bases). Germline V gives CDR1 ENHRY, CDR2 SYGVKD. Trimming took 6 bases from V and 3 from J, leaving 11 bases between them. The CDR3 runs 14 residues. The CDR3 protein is CAISPQEYTGELFF. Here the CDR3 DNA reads TGTGCCATCAGCCCACAGGAGTACACCGGGGAGCTGTTTTTT.

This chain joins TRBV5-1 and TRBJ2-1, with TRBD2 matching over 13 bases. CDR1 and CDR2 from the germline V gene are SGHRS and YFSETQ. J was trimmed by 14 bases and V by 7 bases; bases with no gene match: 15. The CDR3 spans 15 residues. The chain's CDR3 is CASSLPELAGGPKFF. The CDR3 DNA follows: TGCGCCAGCTCTCTCCCGGAACTAGCGGGAGGGCCAAAGTTCTTC.

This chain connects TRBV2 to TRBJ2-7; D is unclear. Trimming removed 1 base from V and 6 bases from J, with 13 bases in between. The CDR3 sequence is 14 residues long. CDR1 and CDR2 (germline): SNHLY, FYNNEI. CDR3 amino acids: CASSEGAGMREQYF. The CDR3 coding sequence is TGTGCCAGCAGTGAAGGGGCAGGAATGCGCGAGCAGTACTTC.

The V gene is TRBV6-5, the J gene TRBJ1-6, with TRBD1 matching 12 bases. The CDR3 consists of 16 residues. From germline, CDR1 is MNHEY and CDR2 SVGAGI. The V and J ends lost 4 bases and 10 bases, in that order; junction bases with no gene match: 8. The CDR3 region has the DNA TGTGCCAGCAGTTTATCCGGGACAGGGGGCCAATCACCCCTCCACTTT. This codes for CASSLSGTGGQSPLHF.

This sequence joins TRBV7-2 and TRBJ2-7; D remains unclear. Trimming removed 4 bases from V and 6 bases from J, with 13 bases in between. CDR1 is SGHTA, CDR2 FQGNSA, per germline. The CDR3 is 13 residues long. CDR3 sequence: CASSSTEVGEQYF. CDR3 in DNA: TGTGCCAGCAGCTCGACCGAGGTGGGCGAGCAGTACTTC.

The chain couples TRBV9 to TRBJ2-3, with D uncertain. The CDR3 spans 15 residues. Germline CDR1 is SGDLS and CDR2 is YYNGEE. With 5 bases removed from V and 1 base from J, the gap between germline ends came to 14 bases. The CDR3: CASSQNALRTDTQYF. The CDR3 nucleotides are TGTGCCAGCAGTCAAAATGCACTACGCACAGATACGCAGTATTTT.

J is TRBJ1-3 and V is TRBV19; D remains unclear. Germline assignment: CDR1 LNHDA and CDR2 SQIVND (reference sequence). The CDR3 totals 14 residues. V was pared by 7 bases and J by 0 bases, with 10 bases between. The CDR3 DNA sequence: TGTGCCAGTAAAGAGGGTGGCTCTGGAAACACCATATATTTT. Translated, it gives CASKEGGSGNTIYF.